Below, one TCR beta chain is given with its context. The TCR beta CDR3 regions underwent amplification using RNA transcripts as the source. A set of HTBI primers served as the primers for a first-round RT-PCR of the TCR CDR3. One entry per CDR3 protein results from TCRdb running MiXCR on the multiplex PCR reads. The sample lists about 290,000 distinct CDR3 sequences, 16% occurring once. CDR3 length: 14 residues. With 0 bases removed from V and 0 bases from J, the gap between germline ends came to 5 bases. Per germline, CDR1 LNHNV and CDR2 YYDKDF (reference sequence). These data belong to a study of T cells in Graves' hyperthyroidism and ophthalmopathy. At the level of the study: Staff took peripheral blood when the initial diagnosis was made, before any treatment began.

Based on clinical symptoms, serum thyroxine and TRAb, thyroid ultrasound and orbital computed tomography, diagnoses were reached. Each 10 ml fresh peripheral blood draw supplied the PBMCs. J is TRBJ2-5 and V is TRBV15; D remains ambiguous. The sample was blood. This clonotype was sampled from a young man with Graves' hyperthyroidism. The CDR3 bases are TGTGCCACCAGCAGAGAGGGGTACCAAGAGACCCAGTACTTC. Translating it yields CATSREGYQETQYF.